The 25 T cell receptor beta chains below come from one sample, sequenced in a study of CD8 T cells in ankylosing spondylitis. TCRdb re-called the 5' RACE reads through MiXCR, storing one row per CDR3 protein. The repertoire holds some 130,000 distinct CDR3 sequences, with about a tenth as singletons. The specimen was blood, either unsorted or a sorted T cell fraction (not recorded which). These receptors all stem from a male donor with ankylosing spondylitis or in good health (not recorded which).

This clonotype was seen at least ten times. The J gene is TRBJ2-2, the V gene TRBV5-1; D remains ambiguous. This CDR3 comprises 12 residues. V was clipped by 0 bases and J by 6 bases, with 3 bases between them. Germline CDR1 SGHRS, CDR2 YFSETQ. CDR3 in amino acids: CASSLVAGELFF. The CDR3 DNA reads as TGCGCCAGCAGCTTGGTGGCCGGGGAGCTGTTTTTT.

In its sample, this clonotype was seen many times. The genes are TRBV10-2 and TRBJ2-2, with unresolved D. The CDR3 totals 14 residues. V was shortened by 5 bases and J by 2 bases, with 9 bases between the two germline ends. Germline-derived CDR1 and CDR2 are WSHSY and SAAADI. The CDR3 region is CASSFLPNTGELFF. DNA for the CDR3: TGCGCCAGCAGTTTCCTACCCAACACCGGGGAGCTGTTTTTT.

The chain employs TRBV4-3 and TRBJ1-1; D remains unclear. Trimming cost V 2 bases and J 0 bases, with 10 bases left between them. The CDR3 covers 15 residues. Germline V gene sequence: CDR1 LGHNA, CDR2 YSLEER. The CDR3 DNA reads TGCGCCAGCAGCCAAACAAGGAGCCTGAACACTGAAGCTTTCTTT. It encodes CASSQTRSLNTEAFF.

This clonotype was seen ten or more times. The genes are TRBV20-1 and TRBJ1-1; D remains ambiguous. V was clipped by 7 bases and J by 7 bases, with 10 bases between them. This CDR3 is 10 amino acids long. The V gene's germline CDR1 is DFQATT and CDR2 SNEGSKA (reference sequence). CDR3 DNA: TGCAGTGTCCTCCGAAATGAAGCTTTCTTT. It translates to CSVLRNEAFF.

This clonotype was picked up a small number of times. The chain is built from TRBV6-2 or TRBV6-3 and TRBJ1-5; 8 positions match TRBD1. From germline, CDR1 is MNHEY and CDR2 SVGEGT. This CDR3 region has 15 residues. The V segment lost 2 bases and the J segment 2 bases; nucleotides outside the gene matches: 2. The CDR3 bases are TGTGCCAGCAGTTACGCAGGGGGCGGCAATCAGCCCCAGCATTTT. Encoded protein: CASSYAGGGNQPQHF.

This clonotype was seen ten or more times. The V and J genes are TRBV20-1 and TRBJ1-1; D is unresolved. Germline V gene sequence: CDR1 DFQATT, CDR2 SNEGSKA (reference sequence). Trimming took 7 bases from V and 6 from J, leaving 30 bases between them. This CDR3 region has 17 residues. As DNA, the CDR3 is TGCAGTGGCAGACCAGAGAAAATGTTGGGGAGCGAAGCTGAAGCTTTCTTT. Translation: CSGRPEKMLGSEAEAFF.

In DNA, the CDR3 is TGCAGTGCTATAAGACAGGCCCCCTACAATGAGCAGTTCTTC. Protein sequence: CSAIRQAPYNEQFF. This chain uses TRBV20-1 with TRBJ2-1; possible D gene TRBD1, 6 bases. The germline V and J ends were trimmed by 4 bases and 2 bases, with 12 bases remaining between them. Germline values: CDR1 DFQATT, CDR2 SNEGSKA (reference sequence). The CDR3 runs 14 residues.

In this sample, this clonotype turned up a few times. The chain couples TRBV4-3 to TRBJ1-1; D not resolved. This CDR3 spans 15 amino acids. Germline loops: CDR1 LGHNA, CDR2 YSLEER. V was pared by 0 bases and J by 4 bases, with 12 bases between. CDR3 in amino acids: CASSQDGYSGTEAFF. The CDR3 DNA follows: TGCGCCAGCAGCCAAGATGGGTATTCGGGCACTGAAGCTTTCTTT.

This clonotype came up many times. The chain is built from TRBV5-1 and TRBJ2-7, with TRBD1 identical over 8 bases. The CDR3 runs 17 residues. Germline trimming cut 0 bases from V and 0 bases from J; bases unmatched to any gene: 8. The germline V gene encodes CDR1 SGHRS and CDR2 YFSETQ. CDR3 in DNA: TGCGCCAGCAGCTTGGCCCCGCAGGGGGCGAGCTCCTACGAGCAGTACTTC. This sequence encodes CASSLAPQGASSYEQYF.

This clonotype appeared many times. This chain joins TRBV10-3 and TRBJ2-5, with a possible D match to TRBD2 (6 bases). This CDR3 region has 12 residues. Looked up from germline, CDR1 is ENHRY and CDR2 is SYGVKD. Deletions cut 8 bases from V and 2 bases from J, with 9 bases between. CDR3 sequence reads: CAIGGVQETQYF. The CDR3 region has the DNA TGTGCCATCGGAGGGGTTCAAGAGACCCAGTACTTC.

This clonotype has a count of ten or more. The gene calls are TRBV2 and TRBJ1-5; unclear D gene. The V end lost 7 bases, the J end lost 0 bases, and 13 bases lay between the germline ends. The length of the CDR3 is 15 residues. CDR1 and CDR2 (germline): SNHLY, FYNNEI. The CDR3 loop is CASIGRINSNQPQHF. CDR3 coding DNA: TGTGCCAGCATAGGACGGATTAATAGCAATCAGCCCCAGCATTTT.

In this sample, this clonotype turned up many times. The chain couples TRBV6-4 to TRBJ2-3; D is perhaps TRBD1 (6 bases). V was cut by 6 bases and J by 1 base, with 11 bases left in between. The germline V gene has CDR1 MRHNA and CDR2 SNTAGT. CDR3 length: 14 residues. CDR3 sequence: CASSPGVGTDTQYF. As DNA, the CDR3 is TGTGCCAGCAGCCCAGGGGTCGGCACAGATACGCAGTATTTT.

Many counts were recorded for this clonotype. The V gene is TRBV29-1, the J gene TRBJ1-5, with unresolved D. Trimming cost V 6 bases and J 4 bases, with 13 bases left between them. The CDR3 is 13 amino acids. In germline, CDR1 is SQVTM, CDR2 ANQGSEA. The CDR3 sequence: CSVQAGPNQPQHF. The CDR3 DNA sequence: TGCAGCGTCCAGGCTGGACCAAATCAGCCCCAGCATTTT.

This clonotype was observed at least ten times. V is TRBV5-1 and J is TRBJ2-1, with 10 nucleotides matching TRBD1. V gave up 4 bases and J gave up 8 bases; unmatched junction bases: 6. Germline V gene data show CDR1 as SGHRS and CDR2 as YFSETQ. This CDR3 has 14 amino acids. The DNA for the CDR3 is TGCGCCAGCAGCAAAAGACAGGGGGCGGATGAGCAGTTCTTC. Residues: CASSKRQGADEQFF.

This clonotype turned up a few times. V usage is TRBV7-2 and J usage is TRBJ2-6, with D possibly being TRBD1 (5 bases). This CDR3 has 17 amino acids. Trimming stripped 0 bases from V and 0 bases from J, with 9 bases between. From germline, CDR1 is SGHTA and CDR2 FQGNSA. DNA of the CDR3: TGTGCCAGCAGCTTAGCGGGGCAACCCTCTGGGGCCAACGTCCTGACTTTC. Amino acids: CASSLAGQPSGANVLTF.

This clonotype was seen only a few times. The rearrangement joins TRBV7-2 to TRBJ2-3, with a possible D match to TRBD2 (6 bases). Trimming left V 2 bases short and J 2 bases short, with 14 bases between. Germline V gives CDR1 SGHTA, CDR2 FQGNSA. This CDR3 region has 16 residues. The CDR3 DNA is TGTGCCAGCAGCTTAACTTCCGGGAGCCCCACAGATACGCAGTATTTT. Amino acid sequence: CASSLTSGSPTDTQYF.

On this clonotype: This may be a read error: a much more frequent sequence differs by one nucleotide. The chain links TRBV7-2 to TRBJ2-1; possibly TRBD1 for D (6 bases). Germline lookup yields CDR1 SGHTA and CDR2 FQGNSA. The CDR3 has 13 residues. CDR3 in DNA: TGTGCCAGCAGCGCACAACAGGGAAATGCGCAGTTCTTC. Translating gives CASSAQQGNAQFF.

This clonotype was seen ten or more times. This chain connects TRBV29-1 to TRBJ1-4; 7 bases align to TRBD1. The CDR3 length is 14 residues. Germline loops: CDR1 SQVTM, CDR2 ANQGSEA. The V segment lost 4 bases and the J segment 8 bases; nucleotides outside the gene matches: 10. CDR3 DNA: TGCAGCGTTGGGATGGGACAGCTAGAGGAAAAACTGTTTTTT. Its translation: CSVGMGQLEEKLFF.

This clonotype was seen a few times. The chain recombines TRBV12-3 or TRBV12-4 with TRBJ1-2, with D perhaps matching TRBD1 (5 bases). The CDR3 is 12 residues long. Trimming took 5 bases from V and 7 from J, leaving 11 bases between them. The CDR3 loop is CASSHQGAGYTF. CDR3 sequence (DNA): TGTGCCAGCAGTCATCAAGGGGCTGGCTACACCTTC.

In its sample, this clonotype was seen many times. Here the CDR3 reads CSAALAGAGEQYF. The DNA of the CDR3 is TGCAGTGCGGCACTAGCGGGAGCGGGCGAGCAGTACTTC. The chain links TRBV20-1 to TRBJ2-7, with 11 bases matching TRBD2. CDR3 length: 13 residues. The V gene end was trimmed by 6 bases and the J gene end by 6 bases; junction bases not matched to a gene: 7. The germline CDR1 and CDR2 sequences are DFQATT and SNEGSKA (reference sequence).

This clonotype was picked up many times. The chain is built from TRBV28 and TRBJ2-7; D is possibly TRBD2 (5 bases). The germline CDR1 and CDR2 sequences are MDHEN and SYDVKM. The CDR3 extends over 16 amino acids. Trimming removed 4 bases at V and 4 bases at J, with 20 bases between. The CDR3 spells CASSSPSSRSNYEQYF. CDR3 in DNA: TGTGCCAGCAGTTCCCCGTCTAGCCGATCAAATTACGAGCAGTACTTC.

This clonotype appeared many times. The chain employs TRBV28 and TRBJ2-7; D perhaps matches TRBD1 (6 bases). In germline, CDR1 is MDHEN, CDR2 SYDVKM. The CDR3 is 14 residues long. Trimming shortened V by 5 bases and J by 6 bases, and 17 bases separated the two germline ends. CDR3: CASSLRHRVSEQYF. The CDR3 nucleotides read TGTGCCAGCAGTCTCCGGCACAGGGTTTCCGAGCAGTACTTC.

This clonotype appeared a few times. V is TRBV5-5 and J is TRBJ2-7; 10 bases line up with TRBD2. Germline V gene sequence: CDR1 SGHKS, CDR2 YYEKEE (reference sequence). V lost 2 bases to trimming and J lost 6 bases; unmatched junction nucleotides: 11. The CDR3 runs 16 residues. CDR3 residues: CASSLNVGSGRTEQYF. In DNA form, the CDR3 reads TGTGCCAGCAGCTTAAACGTCGGTAGCGGGAGGACCGAGCAGTACTTC.

This clonotype was seen at least ten times. The V call is TRBV12-3 or TRBV12-4, the J call TRBJ2-3; D gene ambiguous. This CDR3 region has 10 residues. Between the trimmed V and J ends, which lost 7 bases and 9 bases, there was a span of 8 bases. The CDR3 nucleotides are TGTGCCAGCAAAGGAACCACGCAGTATTTT. This encodes CASKGTTQYF.

This clonotype was observed many times. The genes are TRBV20-1 and TRBJ2-5, with 10 bases matching TRBD2. Germline assignment: CDR1 DFQATT and CDR2 SNEGSKA (reference sequence). Trimming took 0 bases from V and 5 from J; bases not matched to a gene: 6. There are 15 residues in the CDR3. CDR3 bases: TGCAGTGCTAGAGACCCCACGGGACTAGCGGAGACCCAGTACTTC. As protein: CSARDPTGLAETQYF.